The clone carrying this T cell receptor (beta chain) was detected many times. The CDR3 totals 13 residues. With 5 bases removed from V and 4 bases from J, the gap between germline ends came to 12 bases. Germline V gene sequence: CDR1 SEHNR, CDR2 FQNEAQ (reference sequence). Researchers classed hyperthyroidism as stable given no ophthalmopathy within 18 months of follow-up. The sample originates from a study of Graves' ophthalmopathy and Graves' hyperthyroidism. TCR beta CDR3 amplification used RNA transcripts. HTBI-primed RT-PCR formed the first round, and a multiplex PCR formed the second. TCRdb re-analysed the multiplex PCR reads in MiXCR, keeping a single row per CDR3 protein. The repertoire holds about 620,000 distinct CDR3 sequences, about 24% seen once, with more than 5.5% in the top ten.

This receptor was obtained from a woman in her late teens or twenties with stable Graves' hyperthyroidism. Some clones in this sample may be carry-over from other donors' samples. The rearrangement joins TRBV7-9 to TRBJ2-7, with D unresolved. Source material: peripheral blood. This chain's CDR3 is CASSRVESYEQYF. The CDR3 bases are TGTGCCAGCAGCCGAGTCGAATCGTACGAGCAGTACTTC.